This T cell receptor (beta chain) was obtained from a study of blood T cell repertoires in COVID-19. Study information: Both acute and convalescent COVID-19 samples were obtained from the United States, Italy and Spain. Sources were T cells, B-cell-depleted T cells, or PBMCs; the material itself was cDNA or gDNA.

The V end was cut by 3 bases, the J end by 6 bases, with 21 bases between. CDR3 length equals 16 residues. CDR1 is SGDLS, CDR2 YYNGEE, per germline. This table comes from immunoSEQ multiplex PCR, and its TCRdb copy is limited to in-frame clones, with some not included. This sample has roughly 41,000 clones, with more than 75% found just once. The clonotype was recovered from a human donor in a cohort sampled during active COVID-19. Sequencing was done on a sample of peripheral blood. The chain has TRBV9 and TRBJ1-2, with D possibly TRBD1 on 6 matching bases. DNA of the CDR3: TGTGCCAGCAGCGAAAACACAGGGATTGCTGCTAATGGCTACACCTTC. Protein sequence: CASSENTGIAANGYTF.